This is a list of T cell receptor beta chains from one sample in a study of shared clonotypes between healthy human individuals. The assay was immunoSEQ multiplex PCR, and TCRdb's table has in-frame clones only and misses some. The sample has some 2.3 million clones, approximately 93% seen once. Sequenced material: naive CD4+ T cells from PBMCs. The source of these receptors is a man aged 18 to 30 in good health. Some clones in this sample may be carry-over from other donors' samples. The CDR3 runs from the conserved cysteine through the conserved F or W. Fields, in order: V gene, clone size, J gene, D gene, CDR3 DNA, CDR3 protein. D genes are given only for firm matches. The listing skips clone size in some rows; elsewhere it reads once, few, many or a size class.

v_call: TRBV11-2
clone_size: .
j_call: TRBJ2-7
d_call: .
cdr3_nt: TGTGCCAGCAAAATACAGGGTTCCTACGAGCAGTACTTC
cdr3_aa: CASKIQGSYEQYF

v_call: TRBV18
clone_size: .
j_call: TRBJ2-6
d_call: .
cdr3_nt: TGTGCCAGCTCACTTGGGGCCAACGTCCTGACTTTC
cdr3_aa: CASSLGANVLTF

v_call: TRBV7-9
clone_size: few
j_call: TRBJ1-1
d_call: .
cdr3_nt: TGTGCCAGCAGCCTTTACACTGAAGCTTTCTTT
cdr3_aa: CASSLYTEAFF

v_call: TRBV15
clone_size: .
j_call: TRBJ1-1
d_call: .
cdr3_nt: TGTGCCACCAGCATTGGGGGGACAAAGAACACTGAAGCTTTCTTT
cdr3_aa: CATSIGGTKNTEAFF

v_call: TRBV27
clone_size: .
j_call: TRBJ1-2
d_call: TRBD1
cdr3_nt: TGTGCCAGCAGTCACAGGGGGCATGTCTATGGCTACACCTTC
cdr3_aa: CASSHRGHVYGYTF

v_call: TRBV9
clone_size: .
j_call: TRBJ2-2
d_call: TRBD1
cdr3_nt: TGTGCCAGCAGCGTAAAAGGACAGGGGGTTTTTACGAACACCGGGGAGCTGTTTTTT
cdr3_aa: CASSVKGQGVFTNTGELFF

v_call: TRBV11-3
clone_size: .
j_call: TRBJ1-4
d_call: TRBD1
cdr3_nt: TGTGCCAGCAGCTTAGACCGACAGGGTCGAGCTGCAACTAATGAAAAACTGTTTTTT
cdr3_aa: CASSLDRQGRAATNEKLFF

v_call: TRBV5-6
clone_size: .
j_call: TRBJ2-1
d_call: .
cdr3_nt: TGTGCCAGCAGAAGGGGGAATGAGCAGTTCTTC
cdr3_aa: CASRRGNEQFF

v_call: TRBV7-8
clone_size: .
j_call: TRBJ1-5
d_call: .
cdr3_nt: TGTGCCAGCAGCCAGAGATTACTAGGGGACCAGCCCCAGCATTTT
cdr3_aa: CASSQRLLGDQPQHF

v_call: TRBV10-3
clone_size: .
j_call: TRBJ2-7
d_call: TRBD1
cdr3_nt: TGTGCCATCAGTTCGACAGGGGGTATCTCTTACGAGCAGTACTTC
cdr3_aa: CAISSTGGISYEQYF

v_call: TRBV28
clone_size: .
j_call: TRBJ1-5
d_call: .
cdr3_nt: TGTGCCAGCCGTAGGAACAATCAGCCCCAGCATTTT
cdr3_aa: CASRRNNQPQHF

v_call: TRBV6-6
clone_size: .
j_call: TRBJ1-5
d_call: .
cdr3_nt: TGTGCCAGCAGCCACACGACACCTTATAGCAATCAGCCCCAGCATTTT
cdr3_aa: CASSHTTPYSNQPQHF

v_call: TRBV28
clone_size: once
j_call: TRBJ1-1
d_call: .
cdr3_nt: TGTGCCAGCAGTTTATGGGACCCGATGGTGAACACTGAAGCTTTCTTT
cdr3_aa: CASSLWDPMVNTEAFF

v_call: TRBV19
clone_size: .
j_call: TRBJ2-2
d_call: .
cdr3_nt: TGTGCCAGTAGTTACAGGATGATGAACACCGGGGAGCTGTTTTTT
cdr3_aa: CASSYRMMNTGELFF

v_call: TRBV7-2
clone_size: .
j_call: TRBJ2-7
d_call: .
cdr3_nt: TGTGCCAGCAGCCGCGACAGGACGGGCGAGCAGTACTTC
cdr3_aa: CASSRDRTGEQYF

v_call: TRBV5-6
clone_size: .
j_call: TRBJ2-5
d_call: TRBD2
cdr3_nt: TGTGCCAGCAGCTTGGCCCTAGCGGGAGGGTCTGAGACCCAGTACTTC
cdr3_aa: CASSLALAGGSETQYF

v_call: TRBV19
clone_size: .
j_call: TRBJ2-1
d_call: TRBD2
cdr3_nt: TGTGCCAGTAGTCTGGGACTAGCGGGAGGCAATGAGCAGTTCTTC
cdr3_aa: CASSLGLAGGNEQFF

v_call: TRBV5-4
clone_size: once
j_call: TRBJ1-3
d_call: .
cdr3_nt: TGTGCCAGCAGCTCGGGGGGAAGAATGACTGGTATCTCTGGAAACACCATATATTTT
cdr3_aa: CASSSGGRMTGISGNTIYF

v_call: TRBV6-5
clone_size: .
j_call: TRBJ2-5
d_call: .
cdr3_nt: TGTGCCAGCAGTTACCATCGGACCCAGTACTTC
cdr3_aa: CASSYHRTQYF

v_call: TRBV6-6
clone_size: .
j_call: TRBJ1-1
d_call: .
cdr3_nt: TGTGCCAGCAGTTACTCGAGTGGGGGACGAGAAGCTTTCTTT
cdr3_aa: CASSYSSGGREAFF

v_call: TRBV6-1
clone_size: .
j_call: TRBJ1-5
d_call: .
cdr3_nt: TGTGCCAGCAGTGCTCGGTATAGCAATCAGCCCCAGCATTTT
cdr3_aa: CASSARYSNQPQHF

v_call: TRBV28
clone_size: .
j_call: TRBJ1-1
d_call: .
cdr3_nt: TGTGCCAGCAGTTTGGGCTGGGCAGACGGCGCTGAAGCTTTCTTT
cdr3_aa: CASSLGWADGAEAFF

v_call: TRBV5-1
clone_size: .
j_call: TRBJ2-3
d_call: TRBD2
cdr3_nt: TGCGCCAGCAGCTTGACTAGCGGGAGCCTCGCAGATACGCAGTATTTT
cdr3_aa: CASSLTSGSLADTQYF

v_call: TRBV5-8
clone_size: .
j_call: TRBJ1-5
d_call: .
cdr3_nt: TGTGCCAGCAGCCCCGCAGGCGGCGGCAATCAGCCCCAGCATTTT
cdr3_aa: CASSPAGGGNQPQHF

v_call: TRBV5-4
clone_size: .
j_call: TRBJ2-2
d_call: .
cdr3_nt: TGTGCCAGCAGCTCGGGACCAAACACCGGGGAGCTGTTTTTT
cdr3_aa: CASSSGPNTGELFF

v_call: TRBV14
clone_size: few
j_call: TRBJ1-1
d_call: .
cdr3_nt: TGTGCCAGCAGCCAACAGGGTGAGGGGACTGAAGCTTTCTTT
cdr3_aa: CASSQQGEGTEAFF

v_call: TRBV6-4
clone_size: .
j_call: TRBJ1-2
d_call: TRBD1
cdr3_nt: TGTGCCAGCAGTCCCGATATCTTAGGGGGCCCCTATGGCTACACCTTC
cdr3_aa: CASSPDILGGPYGYTF

v_call: TRBV10-1
clone_size: once
j_call: TRBJ2-7
d_call: .
cdr3_nt: TGCGCCAGCAGTGAGTCTGTTCCCTCCGAGCAGTACTTC
cdr3_aa: CASSESVPSEQYF

v_call: TRBV7-2
clone_size: .
j_call: TRBJ1-5
d_call: .
cdr3_nt: TGTGCCAGCAGCTTAGGGCAGGGCGGCGGGCCCCAGCATTTT
cdr3_aa: CASSLGQGGGPQHF

v_call: TRBV28
clone_size: .
j_call: TRBJ2-3
d_call: .
cdr3_nt: TGTGCCAGCACCCTCGGAGGCAGGGGCACAGATACGCAGTATTTT
cdr3_aa: CASTLGGRGTDTQYF

v_call: TRBV30
clone_size: .
j_call: TRBJ1-2
d_call: .
cdr3_nt: TGTGCCTGGAGTACGGGAGACAGGCCGGGTGAGGGCTACACCTTC
cdr3_aa: CAWSTGDRPGEGYTF

v_call: TRBV7-9
clone_size: .
j_call: TRBJ1-4
d_call: TRBD1
cdr3_nt: TGTGCCAGCCAACGGGGGACAGGGTCACCTAATGAAAAACTGTTTTTT
cdr3_aa: CASQRGTGSPNEKLFF

v_call: TRBV19
clone_size: .
j_call: TRBJ2-3
d_call: .
cdr3_nt: TGTGCCAGTAGTACGACAAGGGTGGATACGCAGTATTTT
cdr3_aa: CASSTTRVDTQYF

v_call: TRBV7-9
clone_size: .
j_call: TRBJ1-1
d_call: .
cdr3_nt: TGTGCCAGCAGCTTATTGGACAGGAACACTGAAGCTTTCTTT
cdr3_aa: CASSLLDRNTEAFF

v_call: TRBV2
clone_size: .
j_call: TRBJ1-2
d_call: .
cdr3_nt: TGTGCCAGCAGTGACGCTTCTAACTATGGCTACACCTTC
cdr3_aa: CASSDASNYGYTF

v_call: TRBV7-9
clone_size: once
j_call: TRBJ2-6
d_call: .
cdr3_nt: TGTGCCAGCACCCTGCCAGGGGGGTTCGCCGGGGCCAACGTCCTGACTTTC
cdr3_aa: CASTLPGGFAGANVLTF

v_call: TRBV5-8
clone_size: .
j_call: TRBJ1-5
d_call: .
cdr3_nt: TGTGCCAGCAGCTTGGAGCCAGGTTATTTCAGCAATCAGCCCCAGCATTTT
cdr3_aa: CASSLEPGYFSNQPQHF